The source of this T cell receptor (beta chain) is a study of somatic mutations in cytotoxic T cells in rheumatoid arthritis. Across the study: Immediately following diagnosis and ahead of any treatment, patient blood (approximately 30 ml EDTA) was drawn.

Study-level points and caveats: Antigens targeted by the expanded CD8+ clones were unknown.

Worth noting for this clone: Its antigen is not identified.

Authors' methods: Matches to published virus-specific TCRB sequences were rare among patient CD8+ clones larger than 1%. Sequencing was performed with immunoSEQ multiplex PCR; in TCRdb, only in-frame clones are kept and a portion is missing. V and J calls and clone size are those listed in that table; D and trimming were worked out from the DNA. The table records about 10,000 clones, 85% to 95% of them present only once. Trimming removed 7 bases at V and 7 bases at J, with 12 bases between. The germline gives CDR1 SGHTS, CDR2 YDEGEE. The CDR3 runs to 12 residues. The chain combines TRBV5-8 with TRBJ1-5; D remains unclear. This TCR was sampled from a woman under 30 with rheumatoid arthritis. Sequenced input: CD8+ T cells sorted from blood. CDR3 in amino acids: CASDPAGQPQHF. DNA of the CDR3: TGTGCCAGCGATCCGGCGGGCCAGCCCCAGCATTTT.